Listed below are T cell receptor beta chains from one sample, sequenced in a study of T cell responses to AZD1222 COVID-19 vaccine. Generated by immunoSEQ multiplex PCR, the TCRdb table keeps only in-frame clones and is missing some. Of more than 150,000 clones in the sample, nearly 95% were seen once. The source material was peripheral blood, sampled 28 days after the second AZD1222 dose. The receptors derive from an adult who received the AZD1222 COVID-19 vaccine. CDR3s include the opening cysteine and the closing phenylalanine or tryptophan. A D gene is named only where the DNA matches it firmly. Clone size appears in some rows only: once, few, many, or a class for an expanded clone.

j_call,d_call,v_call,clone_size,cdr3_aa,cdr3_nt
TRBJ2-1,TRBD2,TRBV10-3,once,CAISDGASGIPLNNEQFF,TGTGCCATCAGTGATGGGGCTAGCGGAATTCCTTTAAACAATGAGCAGTTCTTC
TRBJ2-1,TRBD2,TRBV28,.,CASSLSGLAGSKYNEQFF,TGTGCCAGCAGTTTATCCGGACTAGCGGGAAGTAAGTACAATGAGCAGTTCTTC
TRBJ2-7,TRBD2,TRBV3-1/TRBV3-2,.,CASSSGTAGLAYEQYF,TGTGCCAGCAGCTCCGGGACCGCGGGACTAGCCTACGAGCAGTACTTC
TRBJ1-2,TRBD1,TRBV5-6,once,CANRRRDRVSYGYTF,TGTGCCAACAGGCGTCGGGACAGGGTTTCCTATGGCTACACCTTC
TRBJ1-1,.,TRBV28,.,CASSLLGDGATEAFF,TGTGCCAGCAGTTTACTCGGAGATGGGGCCACTGAAGCTTTCTTT
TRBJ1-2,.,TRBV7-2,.,CASSLLNYGYTF,TGTGCCAGCAGCTTACTTAACTATGGCTACACCTTC
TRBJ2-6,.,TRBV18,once,CASSPEMVGLRSGANVLTF,TGTGCCAGCTCACCAGAAATGGTAGGGCTACGCTCTGGGGCCAACGTCCTGACTTTC
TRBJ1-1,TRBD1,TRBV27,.,CASSPVLQGSTEAFF,TGTGCCAGCAGCCCCGTCCTACAGGGGAGCACTGAAGCTTTCTTT
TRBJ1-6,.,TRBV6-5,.,CATRTGSSYNSPLHF,TGTGCCACCAGGACGGGGAGCTCCTATAATTCACCCCTCCACTTT
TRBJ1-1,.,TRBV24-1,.,CATAEAQEGAEAFF,TGTGCCACCGCGGAGGCTCAAGAAGGAGCTGAAGCTTTCTTT
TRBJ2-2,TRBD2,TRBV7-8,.,CASSFRGGGRDTGELFF,TGTGCCAGCAGCTTTAGAGGAGGCGGGAGGGACACCGGGGAGCTGTTTTTT
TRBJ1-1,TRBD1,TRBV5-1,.,CASSSRQGNAEAFF,TGCGCCAGCAGCTCCAGACAGGGAAACGCTGAAGCTTTCTTT
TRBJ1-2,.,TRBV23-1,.,CASKFWGPERYGYTF,TGCGCCAGCAAGTTCTGGGGACCAGAACGCTATGGCTACACCTTC
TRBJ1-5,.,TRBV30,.,CAWSVLDKQPQHF,TGTGCCTGGAGTGTACTGGACAAACAGCCCCAGCATTTT
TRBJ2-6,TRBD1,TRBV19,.,CASSPRQGRSHVLTF,TGTGCCAGTAGTCCCCGACAGGGTCGAAGTCACGTCCTGACTTTC
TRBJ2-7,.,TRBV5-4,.,CASSPGAGDSYEQYF,TGTGCCAGCAGCCCGGGGGCAGGGGACTCCTACGAGCAGTACTTC
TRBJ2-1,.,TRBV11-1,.,CASSSGSPGVHEQFF,TGTGCCAGCAGCTCCGGGAGCCCGGGGGTCCATGAGCAGTTCTTC
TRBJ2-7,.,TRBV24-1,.,CATSPRTNSYEQYF,TGTGCCACCAGTCCCCGGACTAACTCCTACGAGCAGTACTTC
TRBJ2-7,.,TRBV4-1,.,CASSQDFTGRGGQYF,TGCGCCAGCAGCCAAGATTTCACGGGGCGAGGGGGGCAGTACTTC
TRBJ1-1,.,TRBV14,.,CASSPRKGTPEAFF,TGTGCCAGCAGTCCGAGGAAGGGAACCCCTGAAGCTTTCTTT
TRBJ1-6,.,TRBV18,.,CASSPSTTGAYNSPLHF,TGTGCCAGCTCACCATCTACGACGGGGGCCTATAATTCACCCCTCCACTTT
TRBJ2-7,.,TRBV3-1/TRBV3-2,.,CASSQVPGQRYEQYF,TGTGCCAGCAGCCAAGTACCAGGACAGCGCTACGAGCAGTACTTC
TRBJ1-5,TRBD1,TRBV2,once,CASRSRQGPQPQHF,TGTGCCAGCAGGAGTAGACAGGGACCTCAGCCCCAGCATTTT
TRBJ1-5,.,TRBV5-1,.,CASSFGEGHQPQHF,TGCGCCAGCAGCTTTGGGGAGGGCCATCAGCCCCAGCATTTT
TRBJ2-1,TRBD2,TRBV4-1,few,CASSISGALNEQFF,TGCGCCAGCAGCATAAGCGGGGCCCTCAATGAGCAGTTCTTC
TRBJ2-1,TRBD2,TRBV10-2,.,CASRPGLAGNEQFF,TGCGCCAGCAGACCGGGACTAGCGGGTAATGAGCAGTTCTTC
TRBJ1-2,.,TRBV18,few,CASSPPGAGGYTF,TGTGCCAGCTCACCACCGGGGGCGGGTGGCTACACCTTC
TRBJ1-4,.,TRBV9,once,CASSANLRDIANEKLFF,TGTGCCAGCAGCGCAAACCTTCGGGACATAGCTAATGAAAAACTGTTTTTT
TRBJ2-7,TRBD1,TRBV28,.,CASSFHPPAGQGAYYEQYF,TGTGCCAGCAGTTTCCATCCGCCGGCAGGACAGGGGGCTTACTACGAGCAGTACTTC
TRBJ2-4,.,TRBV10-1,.,CASSESSKQNIQYF,TGCGCCAGCAGTGAGTCGTCCAAACAAAACATTCAGTACTTC
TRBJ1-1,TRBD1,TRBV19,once,CASSTRQGANTEAFF,TGTGCCAGTAGTACGAGACAGGGGGCAAACACTGAAGCTTTCTTT
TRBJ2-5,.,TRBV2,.,CASSEETQYF,TGTGCCAGCAGTGAAGAGACCCAGTACTTC
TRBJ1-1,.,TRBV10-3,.,CAISEPQQGMNTEAFF,TGTGCCATCAGTGAGCCCCAACAGGGAATGAACACTGAAGCTTTCTTT
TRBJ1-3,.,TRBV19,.,CASSMRIFSGNTIYF,TGTGCCAGTAGTATGAGGATTTTCTCTGGAAACACCATATATTTT
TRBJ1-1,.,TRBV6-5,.,CASRHGGNTEAFF,TGTGCCAGCAGACATGGGGGGAACACTGAAGCTTTCTTT
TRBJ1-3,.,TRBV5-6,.,CASSLSGSSGNTIYF,TGTGCCAGCAGCTTGAGCGGGAGCTCTGGAAACACCATATATTTT
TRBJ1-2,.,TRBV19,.,CASSIRGQPGYTF,TGTGCCAGTAGTATTCGGGGGCAGCCTGGCTACACCTTC
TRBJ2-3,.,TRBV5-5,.,CASSLEGGRGTTDTQYF,TGTGCCAGCAGCTTGGAAGGGGGTCGGGGGACCACAGATACGCAGTATTTT
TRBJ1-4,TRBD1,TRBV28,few,CAIAAQGREKLFF,TGTGCCATCGCAGCACAGGGGAGGGAAAAACTGTTTTTT
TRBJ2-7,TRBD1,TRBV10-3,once,CAISEGQGIYEQYF,TGTGCCATCAGTGAGGGACAGGGGATCTACGAGCAGTACTTC
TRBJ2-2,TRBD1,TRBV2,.,CASRGPGQGFTGELFF,TGTGCCAGCAGAGGACCGGGACAGGGGTTCACCGGGGAGCTGTTTTTT
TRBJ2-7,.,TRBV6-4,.,CASTPGLGWPEQYF,TGTGCCAGCACCCCGGGGTTGGGGTGGCCCGAGCAGTACTTC
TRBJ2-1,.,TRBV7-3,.,CASSPRGQGDEQFF,TGTGCCAGCAGCCCCCGCGGGCAGGGCGATGAGCAGTTCTTC
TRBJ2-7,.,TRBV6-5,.,CASSYSGNPREQYF,TGTGCCAGCAGTTACTCGGGGAATCCCCGCGAGCAGTACTTC
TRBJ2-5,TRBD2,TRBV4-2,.,CASSQDSVSGGAVQETQYF,TGTGCCAGCAGCCAAGATTCCGTTAGCGGGGGAGCTGTACAAGAGACCCAGTACTTC
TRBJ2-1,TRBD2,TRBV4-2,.,CASSQEGAGASYNEQFF,TGTGCCAGCAGCCAAGAAGGAGCGGGGGCCTCCTACAATGAGCAGTTCTTC
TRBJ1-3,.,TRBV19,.,CATRRFSGNTIYF,TGTGCCACCAGGCGGTTCTCTGGAAACACCATATATTTT
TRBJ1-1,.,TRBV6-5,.,CASSLHQGRGTEAFF,TGTGCCAGCAGCCTCCATCAGGGAAGGGGAACTGAAGCTTTCTTT
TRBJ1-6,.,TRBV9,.,CASQSSYNSPLHF,TGTGCCAGTCAAAGCTCCTATAATTCACCCCTCCACTTT
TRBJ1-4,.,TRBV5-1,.,CASRADGDNEKLFF,TGCGCCAGCAGAGCGGACGGAGATAATGAAAAACTGTTTTTT